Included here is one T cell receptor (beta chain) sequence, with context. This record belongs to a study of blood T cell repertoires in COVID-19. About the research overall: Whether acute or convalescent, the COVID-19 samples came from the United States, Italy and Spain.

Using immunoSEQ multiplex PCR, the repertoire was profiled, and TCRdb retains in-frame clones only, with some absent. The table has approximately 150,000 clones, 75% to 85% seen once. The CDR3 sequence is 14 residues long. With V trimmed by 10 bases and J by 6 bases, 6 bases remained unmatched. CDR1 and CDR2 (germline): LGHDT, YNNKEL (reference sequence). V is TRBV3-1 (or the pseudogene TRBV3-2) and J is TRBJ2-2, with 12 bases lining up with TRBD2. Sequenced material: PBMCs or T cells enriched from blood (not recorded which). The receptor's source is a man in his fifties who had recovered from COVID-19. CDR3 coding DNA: TGTGCCACCCTAGCGGGGGGGAGACCCGGGGAGCTGTTTTTT. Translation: CATLAGGRPGELFF.